The next 32 T cell receptor beta chains were all read from a single sample in a study of sequential checkpoint blockade in melanoma. Treatment reported: randomized to nivolumab then ipilimumab (arm A) or the reverse (arm B). The method was immunoSEQ multiplex PCR; TCRdb's version includes in-frame clones alone and lacks a portion of them. Of about 9,300 clones listed, roughly 28% are singletons. Sequencing used tumor tissue (inferred from file names), obtained from a patient given nivolumab and ipilimumab in sequence. All receptors come from a human donor with melanoma.

The chain combines TRBV5-1 with TRBJ1-4; a possible D gene is TRBD1 (5 bases). This CDR3 is 14 amino acids long. Germline lookup yields CDR1 SGHRS and CDR2 YFSETQ. V gave up 4 bases and J gave up 7 bases, with 14 bases separating them. Here the CDR3 reads CASSPGLEGEKLFF. The DNA of the CDR3 is TGCGCCAGCAGCCCGGGACTGGAGGGTGAAAAACTGTTTTTT.

This clone was recorded at least ten times. This chain joins TRBV11-3 and TRBJ1-2, with D possibly TRBD1 on 5 matching bases. The CDR3 has 14 amino acids. The V gene's germline CDR1 is SGHNT and CDR2 YENEEA. V was pared by 1 base and J by 4 bases, with 10 bases between. The CDR3 region is CASSLGLGGYGYTF. CDR3 coding DNA: TGTGCCAGCAGCTTAGGGCTGGGGGGCTATGGCTACACCTTC.

This chain uses TRBV11-3 with TRBJ2-7, with D unresolved. The CDR3 has 14 amino acids. CDR1 and CDR2 from the germline V gene are SGHNT and YENEEA. V gave up 3 bases and J gave up 6 bases, with 15 bases separating them. The CDR3 here is CASSLVAGSGEQYV. The CDR3 region has the DNA TGTGCCAGCAGCTTGGTAGCAGGATCCGGCGAGCAGTACGTC.

V and J are TRBV15 and TRBJ1-1; D is unclear. The V gene's germline CDR1 is LNHNV and CDR2 YYDKDF (reference sequence). This CDR3 is 14 amino acids long. Between the trimmed V and J ends, which lost 1 base and 3 bases, there was a span of 9 bases. The CDR3: CATSRARMYTEAFF. CDR3 bases: TGTGCCACCAGCAGAGCGAGGATGTACACTGAAGCTTTCTTT.

The sample holds many counts of this clone. The rearrangement links TRBV2 to TRBJ1-2; D is unclear. The CDR3 consists of 14 residues. Germline CDR1 SNHLY, CDR2 FYNNEI. Trimming stripped 7 bases from V and 7 bases from J, with 19 bases between. CDR3 DNA sequence: TGTGCCAGCACCGGGTGGGCCAATCGGGGTGGCTACACCTTC. This sequence encodes CASTGWANRGGYTF.

This clone occurred many times. V usage is TRBV11-3 and J usage is TRBJ2-5; D possibly uses TRBD1 or TRBD2 (6 bases each). This CDR3 is 15 amino acids long. Trimming stripped 7 bases from V and 5 bases from J, with 20 bases between. CDR1 SGHNT and CDR2 YENEEA come from the germline V gene. The CDR3, as DNA: TGTGCCAGCACCGCCGTGGTCGGGGGCGGGGAGACCCAGTACTTC. This gives the protein CASTAVVGGGETQYF.

This clone was seen a handful of times. This sequence joins TRBV6-8 and TRBJ2-7, with D perhaps assigned TRBD1 or TRBD2 (5 bases each). Germline CDR1 is MNHGY and CDR2 is SAAAGT. CDR3 length: 12 residues. V was pared by 5 bases and J by 4 bases, with 9 bases between. The CDR3 DNA is TGTGCCAGCAGTAAAGAGGGGTACGAGCAGTACGTC. It encodes CASSKEGYEQYV.

This clone was detected a few times. J is TRBJ2-3 and V is TRBV28; weak D call: TRBD1 (6 bases). Germline V gene data show CDR1 as MDHEN and CDR2 as SYDVKM. Deletions cut 6 bases from V and 3 bases from J, with 16 bases between. This CDR3 has 15 residues. As DNA, the CDR3 is TGTGCCAGCAGCCAGACCCGAGGGGGAACAGATACGCAGTATTTT. The encoded protein is CASSQTRGGTDTQYF.

V and J are TRBV18 and TRBJ2-3, with 7 positions matching TRBD1. From germline, CDR1 is KGHSH and CDR2 LQKENI. The CDR3 length is 17 residues. V gave up 2 bases and J gave up 2 bases; unmatched junction bases: 10. CDR3 protein: CASSPGRTGRITDTQYF. DNA of the CDR3: TGTGCCAGCTCACCAGGTCGGACAGGACGAATCACAGATACGCAGTATTTT.

This clone was seen more than once but under ten times. The chain recombines TRBV10-2 with TRBJ2-1, with TRBD1 as a possible D gene (6 bases). The CDR3 totals 16 residues. V dropped 4 bases and J dropped 5 bases, with 18 bases sitting between them. Germline V gene sequence: CDR1 WSHSY, CDR2 SAAADI. The CDR3: CASSVWVGTGNNEQFF. As DNA, the CDR3 is TGCGCCAGCAGTGTATGGGTCGGAACAGGGAACAATGAGCAGTTCTTC.

This chain links TRBV11-3 with TRBJ1-6; tentatively, D is TRBD1 (5 bases). Germline V gene data show CDR1 as SGHNT and CDR2 as YENEEA. V was pared by 4 bases and J by 0 bases, with 16 bases between. The CDR3 loop spans 18 amino acids. The DNA of the CDR3 is TGTGCCAGCAGCTCCCCCCGGGGCGGGCACTCCTATAATTCACCCCTCCACTTT. Amino acids: CASSSPRGGHSYNSPLHF.

This clone was seen at least ten times. V gene TRBV12-5 combines with J gene TRBJ2-5; D possibly corresponds to TRBD2 (5 bases). The CDR3 length is 12 residues. Germline V gene lookup returns CDR1 LGHNT and CDR2 FRNRAP. For the CDR3, the DNA is TGTGCCAGTACTATCACGGCGGGGACCCAGTACTTC. It yields the protein CASTITAGTQYF.

The chain combines TRBV12-5 with TRBJ2-5, with 10 nucleotides matching TRBD2. J was trimmed by 2 bases and V by 5 bases; bases with no gene match: 2. The CDR3 is made up of 14 amino acids. Germline V gene data show CDR1 as LGHNT and CDR2 as FRNRAP. In DNA form, the CDR3 reads TGTGCTAGTGGTCGTAGCGGGGGGCAAGAGACCCAGTACTTC. This codes for CASGRSGGQETQYF.

The rearrangement links TRBV28 to TRBJ2-2; no reliable D call. With 5 bases removed from V and 4 bases from J, the gap between germline ends came to 11 bases. The CDR3 has 14 amino acids. CDR1 and CDR2 (germline): MDHEN, SYDVKM. The CDR3 sequence is CASSTRALTGELFF. The CDR3 bases are TGTGCCAGCAGTACCCGGGCCCTCACCGGGGAGCTGTTTTTT.

The rearrangement links TRBV19 to TRBJ1-2, with TRBD1 matching over 9 bases. The CDR3 runs 16 residues. V shed 3 bases, J shed 3 bases, and the junction held 8 bases outside the gene matches. Germline CDR1 reads LNHDA; CDR2 reads SQIVND (reference sequence). CDR3 nucleotide sequence: TGTGCCAGTAGTATGAACAGGGGGCTGTGGTACTATGGCTACACCTTC. Its translation: CASSMNRGLWYYGYTF.

The chain employs TRBV10-2 and TRBJ2-2; TRBD1 aligns across 8 bases. CDR1 WSHSY and CDR2 SAAADI come from the germline V gene. The CDR3 has 16 residues. V shed 5 bases, J shed 3 bases, and the junction held 8 bases outside the gene matches. The CDR3 region is CASSPGQVGDTGELFF. CDR3 in DNA: TGCGCCAGCAGTCCGGGACAGGTCGGGGACACCGGGGAGCTGTTTTTT.

The V and J genes are TRBV29-1 and TRBJ1-1, with D unresolved. Between the trimmed V and J ends, which lost 4 bases and 6 bases, there was a span of 12 bases. The CDR3 is 12 amino acids. Germline CDR1 and CDR2: SQVTM and ANQGSEA. The CDR3 DNA follows: TGCAGCGTTGGACCAGGAGAACCTGAAGCTTTCTTT. It is translated as CSVGPGEPEAFF.

This clone was seen a handful of times. The gene calls are TRBV6-8 and TRBJ1-2, with no clear D. Germline V lookup: CDR1 MNHGY, CDR2 SAAAGT. Trimming took 0 bases from V and 4 from J, leaving 15 bases between them. This CDR3 comprises 16 residues. CDR3 residues: CASSYSITTKAYGYTF. The DNA for the CDR3 is TGTGCCAGCAGTTACTCGATCACTACTAAGGCCTATGGCTACACCTTC.

The rearrangement uses TRBV5-1 and TRBJ1-4, with D possibly TRBD1 on 6 matching bases. This CDR3 region has 14 residues. V dropped 3 bases and J dropped 4 bases, with 10 bases sitting between them. Germline assignment: CDR1 SGHRS and CDR2 YFSETQ. The CDR3 sequence: CASSSGQLNEKLFF. CDR3 nucleotide sequence: TGCGCCAGCAGCTCCGGACAGCTTAATGAAAAACTGTTTTTT.

Many counts were recorded for this clone. V usage is TRBV11-3 and J usage is TRBJ1-2; 7 nucleotides agree with TRBD1. The CDR3 is 14 amino acids. J was trimmed by 5 bases and V by 3 bases; bases with no gene match: 6. Germline V CDR1 and CDR2: SGHNT, YENEEA. The DNA of the CDR3 is TGTGCCAGCAGCTTGGCAGGGGGGAAGTATGGCTACACCTTC. It codes for CASSLAGGKYGYTF.

In this sample, this clone turned up many times. The CDR3 spells CASSTDGLPHNEQFF. The CDR3 nucleotides read TGTGCCAGCAGCACGGACGGACTGCCACACAATGAGCAGTTCTTC. The chain recombines TRBV11-3 with TRBJ2-1; tentatively, D is TRBD2 (5 bases). The CDR3 sequence is 15 residues long. V was clipped by 5 bases and J by 5 bases, with 16 bases between them. The V gene's germline CDR1 is SGHNT and CDR2 YENEEA.

Many counts were recorded for this clone. The chain has TRBV6-8 and TRBJ2-3; 13 positions match TRBD2. V shed 0 bases and J 14 bases; nucleotides not matched to a gene: 8. The CDR3 spans 15 residues. The germline gives CDR1 MNHGY, CDR2 SAAAGT. The CDR3 nucleotides read TGTGCCAGCAGTTACTCCGGGACTAGCGGGGCCCCACCGTATTTT. Its protein is CASSYSGTSGAPPYF.

The V and J genes are TRBV5-1 and TRBJ2-5, with 12 bases fitting TRBD2. The junction had 6 bases not matched to a gene; V was cut back by 4 bases and J by 2 bases. This CDR3 is built from 16 residues. Germline V gives CDR1 SGHRS, CDR2 YFSETQ. The CDR3 here is CASSALAGGVQETQYF. CDR3 coding DNA: TGCGCCAGCAGCGCCCTAGCGGGGGGGGTTCAAGAGACCCAGTACTTC.

V is TRBV5-1 and J is TRBJ2-3; TRBD1 matches 10 bases. Per germline, CDR1 SGHRS and CDR2 YFSETQ. V dropped 0 bases and J dropped 3; count of bases not matched to a gene: 4. CDR3 length: 16 amino acids. CDR3 DNA: TGCGCCAGCAGCTTGGCCATGGGACAGGGGACAGATACGCAGTATTTT. This sequence encodes CASSLAMGQGTDTQYF.

CDR3 in DNA: TGTGCGGCCAGGGGGCAAACAGATACGCAGTATTTT. Amino acids: CAARGQTDTQYF. The chain recombines TRBV6-8 with TRBJ2-3; 8 positions match TRBD1. The CDR3 totals 12 residues. The germline CDR1 and CDR2 sequences are MNHGY and SAAAGT.

CDR3 bases: TGTGCCAGCAGCAGATTGGGGGGGACGAGCTCCTACAATGAGCAGTTCTTC. Translated, it gives CASSRLGGTSSYNEQFF. The chain recombines TRBV11-3 with TRBJ2-1, with TRBD2 matching 7 bases. The CDR3 is 17 amino acids. J was trimmed by 0 bases and V by 5 bases; bases with no gene match: 10. Germline values: CDR1 SGHNT, CDR2 YENEEA. Variable domain in full (rest from reference TRBV11-3 and TRBJ2-1): EAGVVQSPRYKIIEKKQPVAFWCNPISGHNTLYWYLQNLGQGPELLIRYENEEAVDDSQLPKDRFSAERLKGVDSTLKIQPAELGDSAVYLCASSRLGGTSSYNEQFFGPGTRLTVL.

By share of the sample, this clone is medium-sized. V gene TRBV6-8 combines with J gene TRBJ1-2; D is unclear. The V end was cut by 4 bases, the J end by 2 bases, with 11 bases between. CDR3 length: 14 amino acids. CDR1 and CDR2 (germline): MNHGY, SAAAGT. The CDR3 reads CASSFFGRNYGYTF. The CDR3 nucleotides read TGTGCCAGCAGTTTTTTCGGACGGAACTATGGCTACACCTTC.

The sample holds a few counts of this clone. The chain employs TRBV5-1 and TRBJ1-5; possibly TRBD1 for D (6 bases). Germline V gene sequence: CDR1 SGHRS, CDR2 YFSETQ. CDR3 length: 14 residues. Trimming took off 4 bases at V and 4 bases at J, with 12 bases between the two ends. The CDR3 bases are TGCGCCAGCAGCCCGGACAGAATGAATCAGCCCCAGCATTTT. Translating gives CASSPDRMNQPQHF.

Only a few counts were recorded for this clone. The rearrangement joins TRBV9 to TRBJ1-2; the D is unclear. Germline-derived CDR1 and CDR2 are SGDLS and YYNGEE. This CDR3 spans 19 amino acids. V gave up 4 bases and J gave up 0 bases, with 25 bases separating them. CDR3 coding DNA: TGTGCCAGCAGCTCTCTCGGGGAAGGAACGTCCTTAGCTAACTATGGCTACACCTTC. Amino acid sequence: CASSSLGEGTSLANYGYTF.

This clone is termed medium-sized. The same CDR3 is also encoded by other DNA sequences in this sample. V and J are TRBV9 and TRBJ2-5; TRBD2 matches at 7 bases. V dropped 0 bases and J dropped 2; count of bases not matched to a gene: 1. Germline V gives CDR1 SGDLS, CDR2 YYNGEE. The CDR3 extends over 14 amino acids. The CDR3 sequence: CASSVAGGQETQYF. CDR3 nucleotides: TGTGCCAGCAGCGTAGCGGGGGGTCAAGAGACCCAGTACTTC.

The gene calls are TRBV6-8 and TRBJ2-5, with 7 bases identical to TRBD1. Germline V gives CDR1 MNHGY, CDR2 SAAAGT. There are 12 residues in the CDR3. Losses at the gene ends were 9 bases for V and 4 bases for J; bases not matched to a gene: 5. The CDR3 DNA reads TGTGCCAGTCTCACAGGGGCAGAGACCCAGTACTTC. Protein product: CASLTGAETQYF.

This clone occurred many times. This chain uses TRBV11-3 with TRBJ2-5, with 9 bases fitting TRBD2. The CDR3 has 15 amino acids. Per germline, CDR1 SGHNT and CDR2 YENEEA. The junction had 5 bases not matched to a gene; V was cut back by 4 bases and J by 2 bases. CDR3 loop: CASSSGGRDQETQYF. The CDR3 DNA follows: TGTGCCAGCAGCTCCGGCGGGAGGGATCAAGAGACCCAGTACTTC.